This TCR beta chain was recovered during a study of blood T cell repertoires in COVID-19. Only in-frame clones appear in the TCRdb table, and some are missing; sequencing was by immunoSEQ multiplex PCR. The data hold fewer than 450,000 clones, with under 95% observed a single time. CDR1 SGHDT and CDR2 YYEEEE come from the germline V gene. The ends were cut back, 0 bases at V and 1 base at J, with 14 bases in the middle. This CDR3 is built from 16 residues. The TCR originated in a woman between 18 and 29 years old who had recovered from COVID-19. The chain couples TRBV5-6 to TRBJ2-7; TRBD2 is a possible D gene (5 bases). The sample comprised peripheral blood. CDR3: CASSLGLASRSYEQYV. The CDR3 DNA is TGTGCCAGCAGCTTGGGTTTAGCGTCAAGATCCTACGAGCAGTACGTC.